The 14 T cell receptor beta chains reported below all come from one sample, sequenced in a study of molecular identifiers for immune sequencing clone quantification. Each CDR3 protein is one row after TCRdb ran MiXCR on the PCR reads. Of hundreds of thousands of distinct CDR3 sequences in the sample, about 25% were seen once. Sequencing was done on a sample of naive CD8+ T cells from blood, with Jurkat cell RNA spiked in. Specified subset: FACS-sorted CD8+CD4-CCR7+CD45RA+ naive T cells. Receptor source: a human donor in good health. Some libraries in this study had Jurkat cell RNA spiked in.

Worth noting for this clonotype: In this CDR3 the conserved last residue, phenylalanine or tryptophan, is missing, so a read error is likely. Written as DNA, the CDR3 is TGCGCCAGCAGCCAACAAAGGACGAAATACAATGAGCAGTTCTAC. It yields the protein CASSQQRTKYNEQFY. This chain links TRBV4-1 with TRBJ2-1; D unresolved. The CDR3 has 15 residues. Germline V lookup: CDR1 MGHRA, CDR2 YSYEKL. Trimming shortened V by 2 bases and J by 4 bases, and 12 bases separated the two germline ends.

The chain links TRBV20-1 to TRBJ2-4; TRBD2 matches 8 bases. Unmatched junction bases numbered 9, after V lost 0 bases and J lost 8 bases. This CDR3 contains 15 residues. Germline CDR1 DFQATT, CDR2 SNEGSKA (reference sequence). The CDR3: CSARDTPAGAYIQYF. CDR3 DNA sequence: TGCAGTGCTAGAGATACCCCAGCGGGAGCGTACATTCAGTACTTC.

This clonotype was detected ten times or more. The V gene is TRBV5-1, the J gene TRBJ2-7; D not resolved. Trimming took off 1 base at V and 0 bases at J, with 14 bases between the two ends. CDR1 and CDR2 (germline): SGHRS, YFSETQ. The CDR3 has 16 residues. The CDR3 loop is CASSLPVGASSYEQYF. CDR3 bases: TGCGCCAGCAGCTTGCCAGTCGGCGCGAGCTCCTACGAGCAGTACTTC.

This clonotype was seen a single time. The chain combines TRBV7-6 with TRBJ2-5; D unclear. Germline V gene lookup returns CDR1 SGHVS and CDR2 FNYEAQ. The CDR3 length is 14 residues. Trimming shortened V by 5 bases and J by 0 bases, and 10 bases separated the two germline ends. The chain's CDR3 is CASSPANNQETQYF. The CDR3 bases are TGTGCCAGCAGCCCCGCGAACAACCAAGAGACCCAGTACTTC.

The gene calls are TRBV6-5 and TRBJ2-6, with D tentatively TRBD1 or TRBD2 (5 bases each). This CDR3 contains 15 residues. The V gene lost 2 bases and the J gene lost 0 bases, with 5 bases spanning the gap. From germline, CDR1 is MNHEY and CDR2 SVGAGI. The CDR3 DNA sequence: TGTGCCAGCAGTTACGGGACCTCTGGGGCCAACGTCCTGACTTTC. Translation gives CASSYGTSGANVLTF.

This clonotype was recorded many times. The chain links TRBV30 to TRBJ2-1, with D uncertain. CDR3 length: 15 amino acids. Per the germline V gene, CDR1 is GTSNPN and CDR2 is SVGIG (reference sequence). Trimming took off 0 bases at V and 9 bases at J, with 18 bases between the two ends. CDR3 protein: CAWSVILGGLSEQFF. CDR3 sequence (DNA): TGTGCCTGGAGTGTAATCTTAGGCGGTTTAAGTGAGCAGTTCTTC.

This clonotype was detected a few times. The chain couples TRBV15 to TRBJ1-5; 7 positions agree with TRBD1. With 0 bases clipped from V and 5 bases from J, the junction kept 13 bases outside the gene matches. CDR3 length: 18 amino acids. The germline V gene has CDR1 LNHNV and CDR2 YYDKDF (reference sequence). The CDR3 DNA reads TGTGCCACCAGCAGAGATTTGGTTTGGACAGGTATAGATCAGCCCCAGCATTTT. Amino acid sequence: CATSRDLVWTGIDQPQHF.

This clonotype has at least ten counts. This rearrangement joins TRBV10-2 to TRBJ2-3; the match to TRBD1 covers 8 bases. V was clipped by 0 bases and J by 10 bases; unmatched bases: 9. CDR1 and CDR2 from the germline V gene are WSHSY and SAAADI. The CDR3 is 15 amino acids. The CDR3 DNA reads as TGCGCCAGCAGTGAGTCATCAGGGGGCTGGTCCCCGCAGTATTTT. This sequence encodes CASSESSGGWSPQYF.

This clonotype has at least ten counts. The V call is TRBV7-9, the J call TRBJ1-1; D not resolved. The V gene's germline CDR1 is SEHNR and CDR2 FQNEAQ (reference sequence). The V end lost 0 bases, the J end lost 4 bases, and 6 bases lay between the germline ends. CDR3 length equals 13 residues. CDR3 loop: CASSLAGRTEAFF. As DNA, the CDR3 is TGTGCCAGCAGCTTAGCAGGGCGCACTGAAGCTTTCTTT.

This clonotype was recorded a few times. A read error may be the cause here, since a much bigger clone is one base away. The chain employs TRBV13 and TRBJ2-4; D uncertain. The V gene's germline CDR1 is PRHDT and CDR2 FYEKMQ (reference sequence). The CDR3 is made up of 16 amino acids. The CDR3 here is CASSPSRWAAKNIRYF. The CDR3 DNA reads TGTGCCAGCAGCCCGAGTAGATGGGCAGCCAAAAACATTCGGTACTTC.

The table lists this clonotype with a few counts. The chain carries TRBV6-2 or TRBV6-3 and TRBJ2-7; a weak D match, TRBD2 (6 bases). CDR1 and CDR2 (germline): MNHEY, SVGEGT. This CDR3 contains 19 residues. With 0 bases removed from V and 3 bases from J, the gap between germline ends came to 24 bases. CDR3 sequence: CASSYSGAAETRDNYEQYF. CDR3 nucleotide sequence: TGTGCCAGCAGTTACTCAGGGGCTGCGGAGACTAGGGATAACTACGAGCAGTACTTC.

This clonotype occurred many times. This chain connects TRBV5-6 to TRBJ2-6, with unresolved D. V lost 2 bases to trimming and J lost 1 base, with 13 bases between them. Germline CDR1 SGHDT, CDR2 YYEEEE. There are 17 residues in the CDR3. CDR3 sequence reads: CASSLISGTSGANVLTF. The CDR3 DNA reads TGTGCCAGCAGCTTAATTAGTGGCACTTCTGGGGCCAACGTCCTGACTTTC.

This clonotype was seen ten or more times. The rearrangement joins TRBV5-6 to TRBJ1-5; no firm D call. V was cut by 0 bases and J by 4 bases, with 2 bases left in between. Germline values: CDR1 SGHDT, CDR2 YYEEEE. CDR3 length: 12 amino acids. CDR3 nucleotide sequence: TGTGCCAGCAGCTTGGAGAATCAGCCCCAGCATTTT. As protein: CASSLENQPQHF. The full variable domain, rest sourced from reference TRBV5-6 and TRBJ1-5, is DAGVTQSPTHLIKTRGQQVTLRCSPKSGHDTVSWYQQALGQGPQFIFQYYEEEERQRGNFPDRFSGHQFPNYSSELNVNALLLGDSALYLCASSLENQPQHFGDGTRLSIL.

This clonotype was detected a few times. CDR3 nucleotides: TGTGCCATCGGGGCCATATTAGACACTGAAGCTTTCTTT. Translation: CAIGAILDTEAFF. The chain uses TRBV10-3 and TRBJ1-1, with a weak D call TRBD1 (5 bases). CDR3 size: 13 residues. Germline values: CDR1 ENHRY, CDR2 SYGVKD. V was shortened by 8 bases and J by 3 bases, with 13 bases between the two germline ends.